This T cell receptor beta chain derives from a study of regulatory T cells in long-lasting Graves disease. Assembly of TCR beta libraries relied on iRepertoire HTBI primers together with Arm-PCR of CDR3 regions. TCRdb reprocessed the multiplex PCR reads with MiXCR, giving one entry per CDR3 protein. This repertoire shows about 500,000 distinct CDR3 sequences, under 20% found once; its top ten account for over 9%. Time point given: newly diagnosed GD, antithyroid drugs for less than 3 months. PBMC-extracted RNA yielded the TCR library. Germline V gene lookup returns CDR1 MGHRA and CDR2 YSYEKL. The CDR3 is 14 residues long. V was shortened by 8 bases and J by 0 bases, with 14 bases between the two germline ends. Separately, the same data were catalogued under a study of T cells in Graves' hyperthyroidism and ophthalmopathy.

V is TRBV4-1 and J is TRBJ2-7; D is perhaps TRBD1 or TRBD2 (6 bases each). The clonotype comes from a man aged 40-49 years with Graves disease. This specimen was peripheral blood mononuclear cells (PBMCs), taken at new diagnosis, from a patient treated with antithyroid drugs. The CDR3 reads CASAQGRHSYEQYF. Written as DNA, the CDR3 is TGCGCCAGCGCTCAGGGGAGGCACTCCTACGAGCAGTACTTC.